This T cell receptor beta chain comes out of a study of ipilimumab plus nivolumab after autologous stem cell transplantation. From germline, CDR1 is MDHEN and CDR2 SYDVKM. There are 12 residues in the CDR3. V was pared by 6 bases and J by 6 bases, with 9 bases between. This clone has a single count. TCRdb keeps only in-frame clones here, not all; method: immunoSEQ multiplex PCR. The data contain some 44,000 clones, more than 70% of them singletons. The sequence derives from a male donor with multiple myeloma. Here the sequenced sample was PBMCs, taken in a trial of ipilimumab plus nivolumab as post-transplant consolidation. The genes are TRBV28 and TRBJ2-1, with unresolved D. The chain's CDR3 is CASRRRSNEQFF. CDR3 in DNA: TGTGCCAGCAGAAGACGCAGCAATGAGCAGTTCTTC.